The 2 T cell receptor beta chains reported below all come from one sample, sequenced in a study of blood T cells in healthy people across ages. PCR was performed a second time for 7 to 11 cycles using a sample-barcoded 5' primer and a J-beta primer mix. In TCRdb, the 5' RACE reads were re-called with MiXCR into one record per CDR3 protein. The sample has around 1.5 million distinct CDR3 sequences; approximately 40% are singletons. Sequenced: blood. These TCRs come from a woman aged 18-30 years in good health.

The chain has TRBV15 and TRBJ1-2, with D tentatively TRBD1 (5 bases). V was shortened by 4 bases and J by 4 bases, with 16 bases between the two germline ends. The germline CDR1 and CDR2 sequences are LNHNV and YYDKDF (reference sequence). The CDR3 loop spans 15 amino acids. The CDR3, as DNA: TGTGCCACCAGCATTGGGGGGGGGGAAGGCTATGGCTACACCTTC. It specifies CATSIGGGEGYGYTF.

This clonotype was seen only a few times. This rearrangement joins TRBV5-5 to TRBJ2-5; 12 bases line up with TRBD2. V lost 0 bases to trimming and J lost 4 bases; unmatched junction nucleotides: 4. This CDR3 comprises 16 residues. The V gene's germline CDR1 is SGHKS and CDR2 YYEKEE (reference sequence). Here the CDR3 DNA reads TGTGCCAGCAGCTTGGTACTAGCGGGGGGCAGAGAGACCCAGTACTTC. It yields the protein CASSLVLAGGRETQYF.